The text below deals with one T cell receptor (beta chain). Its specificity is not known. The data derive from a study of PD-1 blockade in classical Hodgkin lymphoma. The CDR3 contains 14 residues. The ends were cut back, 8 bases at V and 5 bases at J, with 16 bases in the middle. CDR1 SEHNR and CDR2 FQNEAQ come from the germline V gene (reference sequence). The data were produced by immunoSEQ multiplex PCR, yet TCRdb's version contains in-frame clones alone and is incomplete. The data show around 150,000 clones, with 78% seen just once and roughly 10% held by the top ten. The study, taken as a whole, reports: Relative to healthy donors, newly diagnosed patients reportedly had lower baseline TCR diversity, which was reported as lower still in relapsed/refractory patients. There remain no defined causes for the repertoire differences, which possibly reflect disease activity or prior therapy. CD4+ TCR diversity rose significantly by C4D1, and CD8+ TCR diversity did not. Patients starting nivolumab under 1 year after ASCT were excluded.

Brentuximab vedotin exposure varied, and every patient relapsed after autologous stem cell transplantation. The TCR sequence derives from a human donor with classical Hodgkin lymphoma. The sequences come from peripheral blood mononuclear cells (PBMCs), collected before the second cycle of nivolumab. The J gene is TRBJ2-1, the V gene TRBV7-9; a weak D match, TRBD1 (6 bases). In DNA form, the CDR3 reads TGTGCCAGCCAGGGCCAGGGGTCACACAATGAGCAGTTCTTC. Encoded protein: CASQGQGSHNEQFF.